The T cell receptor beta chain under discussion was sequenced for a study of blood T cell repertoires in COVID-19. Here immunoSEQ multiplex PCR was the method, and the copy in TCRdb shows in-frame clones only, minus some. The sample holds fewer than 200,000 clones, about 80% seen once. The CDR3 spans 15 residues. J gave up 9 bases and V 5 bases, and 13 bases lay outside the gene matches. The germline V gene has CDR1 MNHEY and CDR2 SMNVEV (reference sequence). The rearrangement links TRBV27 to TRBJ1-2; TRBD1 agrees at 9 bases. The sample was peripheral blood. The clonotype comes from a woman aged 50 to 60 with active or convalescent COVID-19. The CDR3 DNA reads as TGTGCCAGCAGTAGCGTTCGGGGACAGGGCCATCGCTACACCTTC. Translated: CASSSVRGQGHRYTF.